This T cell receptor beta chain was sequenced during a study of beta chain features in type 1 diabetes. The study's findings and limits: Moderate but significant shortening of TCRB CDR3s was recorded in all four CD4+ subsets from Type 1 diabetes patients.

Expressed TCRB transcripts were sequenced because the isolated RNA had all been reverse transcribed beforehand. Only in-frame clones appear in the TCRdb table, and some are missing; sequencing was by immunoSEQ multiplex PCR. Among around 260,000 clones listed, roughly 22% were seen once. This clone has more than one count but fewer than ten. Its antigen is not known. Germline V CDR1 and CDR2: PRHDT, FYEKMQ (reference sequence). The V gene lost 7 bases and the J gene lost 4 bases, with 14 bases spanning the gap. This CDR3 region has 13 residues. This sequence originates from a woman aged 40 to 55 with type 1 diabetes. The sample taken for sequencing was naive CD4+ T cells from blood. The rearrangement uses TRBV13 and TRBJ2-7, with D possibly being TRBD1 (6 bases). Written as DNA, the CDR3 is TGTGCCAGCACCATATGGACAGAATACGAGCAGTACTTC. This encodes CASTIWTEYEQYF. Together with reference TRBV13 and TRBJ2-7, the CDR3 gives the full variable domain: AAGVIQSPRHLIKEKRETATLKCYPIPRHDTVYWYQQGPGQDPQFLISFYEKMQSDKGSIPDRFSAQQFSDYHSELNMSSLELGDSALYFCASTIWTEYEQYFGPGTRLTVT.